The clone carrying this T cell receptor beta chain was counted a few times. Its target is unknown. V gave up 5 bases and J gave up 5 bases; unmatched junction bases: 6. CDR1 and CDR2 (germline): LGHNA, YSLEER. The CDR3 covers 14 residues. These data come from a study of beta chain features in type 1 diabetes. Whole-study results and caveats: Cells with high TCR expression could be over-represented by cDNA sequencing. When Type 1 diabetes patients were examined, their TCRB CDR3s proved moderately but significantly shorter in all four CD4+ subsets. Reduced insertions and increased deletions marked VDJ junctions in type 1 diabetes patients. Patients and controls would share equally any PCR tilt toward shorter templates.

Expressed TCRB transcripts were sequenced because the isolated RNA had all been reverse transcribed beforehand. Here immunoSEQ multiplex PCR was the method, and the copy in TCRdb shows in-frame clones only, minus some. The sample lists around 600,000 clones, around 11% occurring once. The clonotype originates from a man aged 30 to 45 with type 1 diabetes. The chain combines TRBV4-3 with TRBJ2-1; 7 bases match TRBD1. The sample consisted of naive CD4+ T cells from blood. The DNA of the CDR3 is TGCGCCAGCAGCATGGGACAGACGGACAATGAGCAGTTCTTC. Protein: CASSMGQTDNEQFF.